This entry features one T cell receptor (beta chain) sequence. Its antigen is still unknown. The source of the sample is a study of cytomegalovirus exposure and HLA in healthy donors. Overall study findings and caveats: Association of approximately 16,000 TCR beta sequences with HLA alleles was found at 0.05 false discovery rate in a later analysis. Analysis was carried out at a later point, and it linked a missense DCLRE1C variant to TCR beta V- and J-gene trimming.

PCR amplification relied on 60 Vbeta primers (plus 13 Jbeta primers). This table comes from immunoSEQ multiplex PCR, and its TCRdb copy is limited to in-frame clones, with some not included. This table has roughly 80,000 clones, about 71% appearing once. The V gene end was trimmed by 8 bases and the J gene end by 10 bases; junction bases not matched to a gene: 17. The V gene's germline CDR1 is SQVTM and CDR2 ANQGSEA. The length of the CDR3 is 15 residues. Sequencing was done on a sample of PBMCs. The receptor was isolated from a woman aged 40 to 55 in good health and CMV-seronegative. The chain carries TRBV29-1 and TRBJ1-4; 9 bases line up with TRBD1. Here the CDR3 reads CSPRGSDRGEGKLFF. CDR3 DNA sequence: TGCAGCCCAAGGGGGTCCGACAGGGGGGAGGGAAAACTGTTTTTT.